What follows are 30 T cell receptor beta chains derived from one specimen sequenced in a study of blood T cells in healthy people across ages. The second PCR ran about 6 to 12 cycles with a sample-barcoded 5' primer and J-beta primers. TCRdb re-analysed the 5' RACE reads in MiXCR, keeping a single row per CDR3 protein. The sample includes about 1.6 million distinct CDR3 sequences, 30% to 40% of them seen just once. The sample was blood. The receptors were sampled from a woman aged 30 to 39 in good health.

This clonotype was observed many times. This chain links TRBV4-2 with TRBJ2-5; D is perhaps TRBD1 or TRBD2 (6 bases each). This CDR3 contains 15 residues. Looked up from germline, CDR1 is LGHNA and CDR2 is YNFKEQ. Trimming shortened V by 4 bases and J by 1 base, and 13 bases separated the two germline ends. The chain's CDR3 is CASSLEGGVQETQYF. The CDR3 DNA reads TGTGCCAGCAGCCTCGAGGGGGGTGTCCAAGAGACCCAGTACTTC.

In its sample, this clonotype was seen many times. This chain uses TRBV4-1 with TRBJ1-2; tentative D call: TRBD1 (6 bases). Per the germline V gene, CDR1 is MGHRA and CDR2 is YSYEKL. CDR3 length equals 17 residues. Trimming pared 1 base from V and 6 bases from J, leaving 21 bases between. CDR3 sequence (DNA): TGCGCCAGCAGCCAAGTCGGGGGGCGCAGGGTGAACAATGGCTACACCTTC. It translates to CASSQVGGRRVNNGYTF.

The chain recombines TRBV5-1 with TRBJ2-7; D ambiguous. CDR1 is SGHRS, CDR2 YFSETQ, per germline. This CDR3 has 14 amino acids. V lost 2 bases and J 7 bases, leaving 16 bases between the germline ends. CDR3: CASSFSAGPREQYF. DNA of the CDR3: TGCGCCAGCAGCTTTTCAGCTGGCCCGAGGGAGCAGTACTTC.

The chain links TRBV10-1 to TRBJ1-6; D call uncertain. Trimming stripped 6 bases from V and 7 bases from J, with 10 bases between. There are 13 residues in the CDR3. Per germline, CDR1 WNHNN and CDR2 SYGVQD (reference sequence). The CDR3: CASSKRSNSPLHF. In DNA form, the CDR3 reads TGCGCCAGCAGCAAAAGGTCGAATTCACCCCTCCACTTT.

This rearrangement joins TRBV29-1 to TRBJ1-2, with D perhaps TRBD1 (5 bases). Germline V gives CDR1 SQVTM, CDR2 ANQGSEA. Between the trimmed V and J ends, which lost 5 bases and 0 bases, there was a span of 7 bases. This CDR3 contains 12 residues. The CDR3 is CSVWTTNYGYTF. The CDR3 DNA follows: TGCAGCGTTTGGACAACTAACTATGGCTACACCTTC.

This chain links TRBV10-1 with TRBJ2-1, with 8 bases identical to TRBD2. V lost 3 bases to trimming and J lost 8 bases; unmatched junction nucleotides: 6. Germline CDR1 WNHNN, CDR2 SYGVQD (reference sequence). This CDR3 has 14 residues. The CDR3, as DNA: TGCGCCAGCAGTGAAAGCGGGAGAGACGATGAGCAGTTCTTC. The encoded protein is CASSESGRDDEQFF.

This clonotype was seen more than once but under ten times. This chain links TRBV13 with TRBJ2-3; TRBD2 aligns across 7 bases. The germline gives CDR1 PRHDT, CDR2 FYEKMQ (reference sequence). Trimming took 1 base from V and 2 from J; bases not matched to a gene: 6. The CDR3 spans 16 residues. CDR3 DNA sequence: TGTGCCAGCAGCTTAGATTGGGAGGGACCCACAGATACGCAGTATTTT. Amino acids: CASSLDWEGPTDTQYF.

This clonotype showed up just a few times. The gene calls are TRBV30 and TRBJ1-1; TRBD1 might be the D (6 bases). This CDR3 has 15 amino acids. CDR1 GTSNPN and CDR2 SVGIG come from the germline V gene (reference sequence). Trimming stripped 3 bases from V and 7 bases from J, with 21 bases between. The CDR3 DNA follows: TGTGCCTGGAGCCTAGTAGAGGGGGTGTTTATTGAAGCTTTCTTT. This sequence encodes CAWSLVEGVFIEAFF. Looking up the rest from reference TRBV30 and TRBJ1-1 gives the full variable domain: SQTIHQWPATLVQPVGSPLSLECTVEGTSNPNLYWYRQAAGRGLQLLFYSVGIGQISSEVPQNLSASRPQDRQFILSSKKLLLSDSGFYLCAWSLVEGVFIEAFFGQGTRLTVV.

This sequence joins TRBV20-1 and TRBJ2-5; D uncertain. The CDR3 totals 14 residues. The V end lost 1 base, the J end lost 11 bases, and 20 bases lay between the germline ends. Germline CDR1 DFQATT, CDR2 SNEGSKA (reference sequence). The chain's CDR3 is CSARAAWADPKQYF. In nucleotides, the CDR3 is TGCAGTGCTAGAGCCGCTTGGGCAGACCCCAAGCAGTACTTC.

The V and J genes are TRBV4-2 and TRBJ2-7; D remains ambiguous. The CDR3 runs 14 residues. Germline V gene lookup returns CDR1 LGHNA and CDR2 YNFKEQ. V lost 4 bases and J lost 1, with 11 bases in between. The CDR3 region has the DNA TGTGCCAGCAGCCCCTCTTGGGGATCCTACGAGCAGTACTTC. It is translated as CASSPSWGSYEQYF.

This clonotype was seen only a few times. V is TRBV20-1 and J is TRBJ2-7, with D perhaps matching TRBD1 or TRBD2 (6 bases each). Trimming pared 6 bases from V and 3 bases from J, leaving 18 bases between. Germline-derived CDR1 and CDR2 are DFQATT and SNEGSKA (reference sequence). The CDR3 spans 14 residues. This CDR3 is CSAHPRGDNYEQYF. CDR3 coding DNA: TGCAGTGCCCATCCTAGGGGGGACAACTACGAGCAGTACTTC.

The chain couples TRBV18 to TRBJ2-4; D gene unclear. CDR3 size: 13 residues. Germline V gene data show CDR1 as KGHSH and CDR2 as LQKENI. Trimming removed 4 bases from V and 0 bases from J, with 4 bases in between. This chain's CDR3 is CASSLIAKNIQYF. The CDR3 nucleotides are TGTGCCAGCTCACTAATAGCCAAAAACATTCAGTACTTC.

The chain employs TRBV7-3 and TRBJ2-1; D is perhaps TRBD1 or TRBD2 (6 bases each). CDR1 is SGHTA and CDR2 is FQGTGA in the germline V gene. Between the trimmed V and J ends, which lost 2 bases and 7 bases, there was a span of 12 bases. This CDR3 has 14 residues. The DNA for the CDR3 is TGTGCCAGCAGCTTATTGGGGGGCCGGAATGAGCAGTTCTTC. It translates to CASSLLGGRNEQFF.

The rearrangement links TRBV20-1 to TRBJ2-1; possible D gene TRBD2, 7 bases. This CDR3 is 16 amino acids long. The V end lost 5 bases, the J end lost 4 bases, and 21 bases lay between the germline ends. The V gene's germline CDR1 is DFQATT and CDR2 SNEGSKA (reference sequence). CDR3 DNA: TGCAGTGCTCCCCGGTTTGGCGGGGGCGAATACAATGAGCAGTTCTTC. Protein product: CSAPRFGGGEYNEQFF.

J is TRBJ2-1 and V is TRBV20-1, with 7 nucleotides matching TRBD2. The CDR3 length is 16 residues. The V gene's germline CDR1 is DFQATT and CDR2 SNEGSKA (reference sequence). J was trimmed by 8 bases and V by 4 bases; bases with no gene match: 17. The chain's CDR3 is CSATTAGLVGVDEQFF. DNA of the CDR3: TGCAGTGCTACCACAGCAGGACTAGTAGGGGTAGATGAGCAGTTCTTC.

This clonotype appeared a few times. The chain has TRBV20-1 and TRBJ2-1; tentatively, D is TRBD2 (6 bases). The V gene's germline CDR1 is DFQATT and CDR2 SNEGSKA (reference sequence). This CDR3 contains 15 residues. V lost 1 base to trimming and J lost 3 bases, with 13 bases between them. The CDR3 DNA sequence: TGCAGTGCTAGAGGGAAAGCGGGCCTCTACAATGAGCAGTTCTTC. Its translation: CSARGKAGLYNEQFF.

Remarks on this clonotype: One junction end does not reproduce the germline sequence, and a read error may be involved. The genes are TRBV20-1 and TRBJ1-4; D remains unclear. CDR1 is DFQATT and CDR2 is SNEGSKA in the germline V gene (reference sequence). The CDR3 is made up of 12 amino acids. CDR3 sequence (DNA): TGCAGGGCTAGTCTAAGGGATGAAAAACTGTTTTTT. Its translation is CRASLRDEKLFF.

This clonotype was recorded a few times. This chain connects TRBV12-3 or TRBV12-4 to TRBJ2-6; a possible D gene is TRBD1 (5 bases). The CDR3 runs to 19 residues. The germline V and J ends were trimmed by 5 bases and 1 base, with 21 bases remaining between them. For the CDR3, the DNA is TGTGCCAGCAGTCCCGCCTTGGGCAGGGATTCTTCTGGGGCCAACGTCCTGACTTTC. It translates to CASSPALGRDSSGANVLTF.

The chain has TRBV4-1 and TRBJ2-7; tentative D call: TRBD2 (6 bases). V lost 4 bases and J 6 bases, leaving 19 bases between the germline ends. Germline V CDR1 and CDR2: MGHRA, YSYEKL. There are 15 residues in the CDR3. The CDR3 sequence: CASSRYGTPLSEQYF. Here the CDR3 DNA reads TGCGCCAGCAGCCGATACGGGACTCCTCTCTCCGAGCAGTACTTC.

The chain combines TRBV27 with TRBJ1-2; the D gene is possibly TRBD1 (6 bases). CDR3 length: 13 amino acids. V was clipped by 5 bases and J by 5 bases, with 12 bases between them. Germline CDR1 reads MNHEY; CDR2 reads SMNVEV (reference sequence). The CDR3 nucleotides read TGTGCCAGCAGTGATAAACAGGGATATGGCTACACCTTC. Its protein is CASSDKQGYGYTF.

A few counts support this clonotype. This may arise from a read error, as a much more abundant clone is one base away. This rearrangement joins TRBV28 to TRBJ2-7; D tentatively reads TRBD1 or TRBD2 (5 bases each). Per germline, CDR1 MDHEN and CDR2 SYDVKM. There are 15 residues in the CDR3. The V end was cut by 2 bases, the J end by 7 bases, with 18 bases between. In DNA, the CDR3 is TGTGCCAGCAGTTTACGAGGGACGAATTGCTATGAGCAGTACTTC. Its translation is CASSLRGTNCYEQYF.

The V and J genes are TRBV5-1 and TRBJ2-3; 7 positions match TRBD1. This CDR3 is 15 amino acids long. Germline loops: CDR1 SGHRS, CDR2 YFSETQ. With 9 bases clipped from V and 1 base from J, the junction kept 11 bases outside the gene matches. The CDR3 protein is CATQSQGVGTDTQYF. The CDR3 region has the DNA TGCGCCACCCAATCCCAGGGGGTGGGCACAGATACGCAGTATTTT.

Here the CDR3 DNA reads TGCGCCAGCAGCTCCCAGGGGCCGCTGGCCTACGAGCAGTACTTC. Protein sequence: CASSSQGPLAYEQYF. The chain couples TRBV5-1 to TRBJ2-7; TRBD1 is a possible D gene (6 bases). Trimming pared 3 bases from V and 2 bases from J, leaving 15 bases between. Germline CDR1 SGHRS, CDR2 YFSETQ. The CDR3 extends over 15 amino acids.

The chain joins TRBV10-3 to TRBJ1-5, with D unclear. The CDR3 length is 14 residues. The germline V and J ends were trimmed by 8 bases and 0 bases, with 11 bases remaining between them. CDR1 ENHRY and CDR2 SYGVKD come from the germline V gene. Here the CDR3 reads CAISTSHSNQPQHF. The DNA of the CDR3 is TGTGCCATCTCGACGTCTCATAGCAATCAGCCCCAGCATTTT.

The V call is TRBV3-1, the J call TRBJ2-7, with 7 bases fitting TRBD2. The CDR3 totals 15 residues. V dropped 0 bases and J dropped 6; count of bases not matched to a gene: 8. CDR1 and CDR2 (germline): LGHDT, YNNKEL (reference sequence). DNA of the CDR3: TGTGCCAGCAGCCAAGAAACCGGGAGGCCTGGCGAGCAGTACTTC. Encoded protein: CASSQETGRPGEQYF.

This clonotype occurred a few times. The chain uses TRBV2 and TRBJ1-5, with TRBD1 identical over 9 bases. The germline V gene has CDR1 SNHLY and CDR2 FYNNEI. Trimming removed 8 bases from V and 5 bases from J; junction bases left unmatched: 10. This CDR3 has 15 residues. The CDR3 sequence: CASLRDRAGDQPQHF. The CDR3 DNA is TGTGCCAGCCTCCGGGACAGGGCGGGTGATCAGCCCCAGCATTTT. Drawing the rest from reference TRBV2 and TRBJ1-5, the complete variable domain is EPEVTQTPSHQVTQMGQEVILRCVPISNHLYFYWYRQILGQKVEFLVSFYNNEISEKSEIFDDQFSVERPDGSNFTLKIRSTKLEDSAMYFCASLRDRAGDQPQHFGDGTRLSIL.

The genes are TRBV20-1 and TRBJ2-1, with D uncertain. CDR3 length equals 14 residues. Per the germline V gene, CDR1 is DFQATT and CDR2 is SNEGSKA (reference sequence). Trimming took off 8 bases at V and 1 base at J, with 15 bases between the two ends. CDR3 sequence (DNA): TGCAGTCCCGCCCAAGGTGCTTCCTACAATGAGCAGTTCTTC. It codes for CSPAQGASYNEQFF.

This clonotype turned up a few times. This chain connects TRBV20-1 to TRBJ1-2; D is uncertain. The germline V and J ends were trimmed by 3 bases and 0 bases, with 8 bases remaining between them. The CDR3 runs to 13 residues. CDR1 is DFQATT, CDR2 SNEGSKA, per germline (reference sequence). CDR3 amino acids: CSAREVTNYGYTF. As DNA, the CDR3 is TGCAGTGCTAGGGAGGTGACTAACTATGGCTACACCTTC.

This sequence joins TRBV6-2 or TRBV6-3 and TRBJ1-5; D might be TRBD1 (5 bases). CDR1 and CDR2 (germline): MNHEY, SVGEGT. V was cut by 2 bases and J by 0 bases, with 8 bases left in between. CDR3 length equals 15 residues. The CDR3 DNA is TGTGCCAGCAGTTACGACAGTTATAGCAATCAGCCCCAGCATTTT. Translated: CASSYDSYSNQPQHF.

The chain is built from TRBV4-1 and TRBJ2-5; D not certain. The CDR3 runs 16 residues. V lost 2 bases to trimming and J lost 5 bases, with 18 bases between them. In germline, CDR1 is MGHRA, CDR2 YSYEKL. CDR3 residues: CASSQLFRQLGETQYF. The CDR3 bases are TGCGCCAGCAGCCAACTCTTTCGGCAGCTTGGGGAGACCCAGTACTTC.